What follows is one TCR beta chain and its context. TCRdb ran MiXCR on the RT-PCR reads and lists one entry per CDR3 protein. Of roughly 960,000 distinct CDR3 sequences listed, over 15% are singletons. V dropped 3 bases and J dropped 4 bases, with 11 bases sitting between them. CDR3 size: 14 residues. Per germline, CDR1 KGHSH and CDR2 LQKENI. The sample originates from a study of patients and donors after allogeneic stem cell transplantation. The sequenced sample was blood, either unsorted or a sorted T cell fraction (not recorded which). The V gene is TRBV18, the J gene TRBJ2-3; D not certain. The clonotype originates from a human donor who was either an allogeneic HSCT recipient or a stem cell or donor lymphocyte infusion donor (not recorded which). It is not recorded whose cells these are; they may come from a transplant donor. CDR3 sequence: CASSPGPSSDTQYF. CDR3 DNA sequence: TGTGCCAGCTCACCCGGCCCTAGTTCAGATACGCAGTATTTT.